The T cell receptor beta chain described here comes from a study of CD8 T cells in Susac syndrome. The germline V and J ends were trimmed by 1 base and 6 bases, with 10 bases remaining between them. The CDR3 is made up of 13 amino acids. CDR1 is PRHDT and CDR2 is FYEKMQ in the germline V gene (reference sequence). The authors reverse transcribed roughly 0.5 to 1 ug RNA with random hexamers. Across 54 Vbeta and 13 Jbeta, TCR beta CDR3 was amplified with immunoSEQ multiplex PCR. TCRdb passed the immunoSEQ multiplex PCR reads through MiXCR, listing each CDR3 protein once. The repertoire holds roughly 150,000 distinct CDR3 sequences, with approximately 94% as singletons.

Specimen: CD8+ T cells from PBMCs. The rearrangement links TRBV13 to TRBJ2-7; D is uncertain. The source is a human donor with multiple sclerosis. The CDR3 DNA sequence: TGTGCCAGCAGCTTAGACGTGGGTTCCGAGCAGTACTTC. This codes for CASSLDVGSEQYF. The variable domain in full, with the rest retrieved from reference TRBV13 and TRBJ2-7, is AAGVIQSPRHLIKEKRETATLKCYPIPRHDTVYWYQQGPGQDPQFLISFYEKMQSDKGSIPDRFSAQQFSDYHSELNMSSLELGDSALYFCASSLDVGSEQYFGPGTRLTVT.